The 17 T cell receptor beta chains below all came from one sample that was sequenced in a study of blood T cell repertoires in COVID-19. Generated by immunoSEQ multiplex PCR, the TCRdb table keeps only in-frame clones and is missing some. Of more than 200,000 clones in the sample, approximately 90% were seen once. Specimen: peripheral blood. The receptors were sampled from a man aged 25-40 years with COVID-19, enrolled during active disease.

This clone was seen just once. This chain links TRBV30 with TRBJ1-6, with a possible D match to TRBD1 (5 bases). V was pared by 0 bases and J by 9 bases, with 12 bases between. CDR3 length: 14 residues. Germline CDR1 is GTSNPN and CDR2 is SVGIG (reference sequence). CDR3: CAWSVSGGGSPLHF. The CDR3 region has the DNA TGTGCCTGGAGTGTATCGGGGGGGGGTTCACCCCTCCACTTT.

This CDR3 reads CASSLRQYQPQHF. CDR3 nucleotide sequence: TGTGCCAGCAGTTTGAGGCAGTATCAGCCCCAGCATTTT. The chain has TRBV12-3 or TRBV12-4 and TRBJ1-5; D is unclear. CDR3 length equals 13 residues. Trimming left V 3 bases short and J 5 bases short, with 8 bases between.

A word on this clone: The same CDR3 is also encoded by other DNA sequences in this sample. The chain uses TRBV6-1 and TRBJ1-2; D perhaps matches TRBD1 (5 bases). This CDR3 region has 13 residues. Germline V lookup: CDR1 MNHNS, CDR2 SASEGT. V lost 1 base, J lost 7 bases, and 10 bases lay in between. The CDR3 sequence: CASSEGGGVGYTF. CDR3 in DNA: TGTGCCAGCAGTGAAGGTGGGGGGGTTGGCTACACCTTC.

The chain employs TRBV5-1 and TRBJ2-7; tentatively, D is TRBD1 (6 bases). Deletions cut 4 bases from V and 6 bases from J, with 11 bases between. CDR3 size: 12 residues. In germline, CDR1 is SGHRS, CDR2 YFSETQ. DNA for the CDR3: TGCGCCAGCAGCGTACAGGGTCGCGAGCAGTACTTC. Translation gives CASSVQGREQYF.

The chain uses TRBV11-3 and TRBJ2-3, with D unresolved. V lost 5 bases and J lost 1, with 7 bases in between. The CDR3 spans 13 residues. Per germline, CDR1 SGHNT and CDR2 YENEEA. The CDR3 region is CASSPRRTDTQYF. CDR3 nucleotide sequence: TGTGCCAGCAGCCCTCGTCGCACAGATACGCAGTATTTT. The full variable domain, its missing parts supplied by reference TRBV11-3 and TRBJ2-3, is EAGVVQSPRYKIIEKKQPVAFWCNPISGHNTLYWYLQNLGQGPELLIRYENEEAVDDSQLPKDRFSAERLKGVDSTLKIQPAELGDSAVYLCASSPRRTDTQYFGPGTRLTVL.

This clone is a singleton in its sample. The rearrangement uses TRBV12-5 and TRBJ1-1; no firm D call. Germline CDR1 LGHNT, CDR2 FRNRAP. This CDR3 comprises 13 residues. V dropped 7 bases and J dropped 0 bases, with 9 bases sitting between them. CDR3 in DNA: TGTGCTAGTGCCGCGGCCTTGAACACTGAAGCTTTCTTT. It is translated as CASAAALNTEAFF. The whole variable domain, remainder taken from reference TRBV12-5 and TRBJ1-1, is DARVTQTPRHKVTEMGQEVTMRCQPILGHNTVFWYRQTMMQGLELLAYFRNRAPLDDSGMPKDRFSAEMPDATLATLKIQPSEPRDSAVYFCASAAALNTEAFFGQGTRLTVV.

The rearrangement uses TRBV4-1 and TRBJ1-1, with a possible D match to TRBD1 (6 bases). Germline V CDR1 and CDR2: MGHRA, YSYEKL. V lost 1 base and J 1 base, leaving 19 bases between the germline ends. This CDR3 comprises 18 residues. The CDR3 region is CASSQGGGLTPTNTEAFF. The CDR3 DNA is TGCGCCAGCAGCCAAGGCGGGGGCCTAACACCTACGAACACTGAAGCTTTCTTT.

The rearrangement joins TRBV5-8 to TRBJ2-3, with 7 bases fitting TRBD1. Trimming took 0 bases from V and 5 from J; bases not matched to a gene: 3. CDR1 is SGHTS and CDR2 is YDEGEE in the germline V gene. The CDR3 has 14 residues. The CDR3 spells CASSLGNRGDTQYF. The CDR3 DNA reads as TGTGCCAGCAGCTTGGGTAACAGGGGAGATACGCAGTATTTT.

This sequence joins TRBV30 and TRBJ1-2, with 8 bases lining up with TRBD1. V shed 2 bases, J shed 8 bases, and the junction held 7 bases outside the gene matches. The V gene's germline CDR1 is GTSNPN and CDR2 SVGIG (reference sequence). The CDR3 contains 13 residues. The CDR3 bases are TGTGCCTGGAGTAGGCAGGGGGCGCGCGGCTACACCTTC. Translation: CAWSRQGARGYTF.

The gene calls are TRBV19 and TRBJ2-7, with 8 bases aligning to TRBD2. The CDR3 loop spans 15 amino acids. Looked up from germline, CDR1 is LNHDA and CDR2 is SQIVND (reference sequence). V lost 3 bases and J lost 6; bases outside the gene matches: 10. The CDR3 DNA is TGTGCCAGTAGTATCACCAGCGGGAGATCCAGCGAGCAGTACTTC. It codes for CASSITSGRSSEQYF.

V is TRBV4-2 and J is TRBJ2-3; TRBD2 aligns across 8 bases. Germline lookup yields CDR1 LGHNA and CDR2 YNFKEQ. The V gene end was trimmed by 6 bases and the J gene end by 10 bases; junction bases not matched to a gene: 15. The CDR3 has 15 amino acids. CDR3 residues: CASRAAGGPGLPQYF. CDR3 nucleotides: TGTGCCAGCAGGGCCGCGGGGGGTCCGGGTTTGCCGCAGTATTTT.

V and J are TRBV6-5 and TRBJ1-1, with D uncertain. V lost 6 bases, J lost 2 bases, and 16 bases lay in between. In germline, CDR1 is MNHEY, CDR2 SVGAGI. The CDR3 is made up of 15 amino acids. The CDR3 DNA follows: TGTGCCAGCAGATCGGAGGGCAATCTTAACACTGAAGCTTTCTTT. The encoded protein is CASRSEGNLNTEAFF.

This clone was counted only a few times. The J gene is TRBJ2-1, the V gene TRBV21-1; the table's TRBD2 call for D was not verified on the DNA. TRBV21-1 is designated a pseudogene. The CDR3 runs 17 residues. The CDR3 DNA follows: TGTGCCAGCAGTAGGCGTTTGGCGGGAGGGTGGAACAATGAGCAGTTCTTC. Translated, it gives CASSRRLAGGWNNEQFF.

The DNA for the CDR3 is TGTGCCAGCAGACAAGGGACAGGGTACACTGAAGCTTTCTTT. Encoded protein: CASRQGTGYTEAFF. This chain links TRBV28 with TRBJ1-1, with 9 nucleotides matching TRBD1. V lost 6 bases to trimming and J lost 3 bases; unmatched junction nucleotides: 5. From germline, CDR1 is MDHEN and CDR2 SYDVKM. This CDR3 has 14 residues.

In nucleotides, the CDR3 is TGCGCCAGCAGCCAAGAAGCCTATGGAGGCTATGGCTACACCTTC. Translating gives CASSQEAYGGYGYTF. This rearrangement joins TRBV4-3 to TRBJ1-2, with D hard to call. From germline, CDR1 is LGHNA and CDR2 YSLEER. Trimming took off 0 bases at V and 4 bases at J, with 12 bases between the two ends. There are 15 residues in the CDR3.

The rearrangement links TRBV29-1 to TRBJ1-3; 9 positions match TRBD1. Per germline, CDR1 SQVTM and CDR2 ANQGSEA. This CDR3 is 13 amino acids long. Trimming took 6 bases from V and 4 from J; bases not matched to a gene: 4. CDR3 coding DNA: TGCAGCGTCCGGGACAGGGCCGGAAACACCATATATTTT. It encodes CSVRDRAGNTIYF.

The chain uses TRBV28 and TRBJ1-6; tentative D call: TRBD1 (5 bases). The CDR3 runs 15 residues. The germline V gene has CDR1 MDHEN and CDR2 SYDVKM. Trimming shortened V by 6 bases and J by 5 bases, and 14 bases separated the two germline ends. The CDR3 loop is CASRPSRGNNSPLHF. DNA for the CDR3: TGTGCCAGCAGACCCTCCCGGGGGAATAATTCACCCCTCCACTTT.